What follows are 4 T cell receptor beta chains derived from one specimen sequenced in a study of cytomegalovirus exposure and HLA in healthy donors. The PCR made use of 60 Vbeta and 13 Jbeta primers. Produced via immunoSEQ multiplex PCR; TCRdb's table is partial and in-frame only. Of 150,000 to 200,000 clones in the sample, approximately 80% were seen once. Source material: PBMCs. Receptor source: a woman aged 18-35 years in good health and CMV-seronegative.

The sample holds one count of this clone. The chain links TRBV18 to TRBJ1-3, with TRBD1 matching over 10 bases. The CDR3 sequence is 13 residues long. Germline-derived CDR1 and CDR2 are KGHSH and LQKENI. Trimming removed 7 bases from V and 7 bases from J; junction bases left unmatched: 4. The CDR3 nucleotides are TGTGCCAGCTACGGGGGACAGGGGAACACCATATATTTT. Translating gives CASYGGQGNTIYF.

This clone has only one observation. V and J are TRBV6-6 and TRBJ2-1; 7 bases align to TRBD1. V lost 6 bases and J lost 8; bases outside the gene matches: 7. CDR1 is MNHNY and CDR2 is SVGAGI in the germline V gene (reference sequence). The CDR3 totals 13 residues. The CDR3 DNA reads as TGTGCCAGCAGGAGTGGGACAGAGCATGAGCAGTTCTTC. Protein sequence: CASRSGTEHEQFF.

Regarding this clone: A read error may account for a junction end that differs from germline. This rearrangement joins TRBV11-2 to TRBJ2-7, with 12 bases fitting TRBD1. Germline V gene data show CDR1 as SGHAT and CDR2 as FQNNGV. This CDR3 is 16 amino acids long. CDR3 sequence: CASSSHKGQGAYGQYF. The CDR3 coding sequence is TGTGCCAGCAGCTCCCACAAGGGACAGGGGGCCTACGGGCAGTACTTC. Using reference TRBV11-2 and TRBJ2-7 for the parts outside the CDR3, the full variable domain is EAGVAQSPRYKIIEKRQSVAFWCNPISGHATLYWYQQILGQGPKLLIQFQNNGVVDDSQLPKDRFSAERLKGVDSTLKIQPAKLEDSAVYLCASSSHKGQGAYGQYFGPGTRLTVT.

The chain uses TRBV6-5 and TRBJ1-1; TRBD1 aligns across 9 bases. This CDR3 comprises 13 residues. Germline CDR1 and CDR2: MNHEY and SVGAGI. The ends lost 4 bases at V and 8 bases at J; junction bases unmatched: 5. CDR3 residues: CASSFTGGTEAFF. CDR3 coding DNA: TGTGCCAGCAGTTTTACAGGGGGCACGGAAGCTTTCTTT.